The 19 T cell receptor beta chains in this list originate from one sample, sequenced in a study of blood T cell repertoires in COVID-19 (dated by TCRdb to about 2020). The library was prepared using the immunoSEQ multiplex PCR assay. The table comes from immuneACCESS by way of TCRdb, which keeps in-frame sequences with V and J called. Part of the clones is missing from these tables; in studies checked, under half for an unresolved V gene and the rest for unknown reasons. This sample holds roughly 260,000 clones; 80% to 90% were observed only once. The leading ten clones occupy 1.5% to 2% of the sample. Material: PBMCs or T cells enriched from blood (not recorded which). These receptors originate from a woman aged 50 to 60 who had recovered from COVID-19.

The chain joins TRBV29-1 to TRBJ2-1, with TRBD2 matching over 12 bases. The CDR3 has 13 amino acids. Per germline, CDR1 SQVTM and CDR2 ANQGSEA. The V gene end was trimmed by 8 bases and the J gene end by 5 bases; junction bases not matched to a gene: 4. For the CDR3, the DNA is TGCAGCAAGCTAGCGGGAGGGGACAATGAGCAGTTCTTC. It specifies CSKLAGGDNEQFF.

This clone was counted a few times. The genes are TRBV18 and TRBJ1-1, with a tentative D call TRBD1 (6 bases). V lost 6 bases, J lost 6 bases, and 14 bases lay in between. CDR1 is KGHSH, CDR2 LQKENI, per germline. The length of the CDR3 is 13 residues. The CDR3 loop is CASSQQGGAEAFF. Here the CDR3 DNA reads TGTGCCAGCTCCCAACAGGGCGGAGCTGAAGCTTTCTTT.

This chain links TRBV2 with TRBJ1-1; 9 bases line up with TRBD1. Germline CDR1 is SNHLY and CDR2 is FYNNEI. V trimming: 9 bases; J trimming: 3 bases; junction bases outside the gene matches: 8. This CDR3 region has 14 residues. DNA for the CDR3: TGTGCCAGGGGGCCTAGGACAGGGGACACTGAAGCTTTCTTT. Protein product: CARGPRTGDTEAFF.

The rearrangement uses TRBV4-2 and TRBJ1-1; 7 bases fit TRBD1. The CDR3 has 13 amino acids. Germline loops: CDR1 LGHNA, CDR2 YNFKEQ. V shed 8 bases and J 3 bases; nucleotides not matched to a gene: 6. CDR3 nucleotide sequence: TGTGCCAGCCGCCGTACAGGGGACACTGAAGCTTTCTTT. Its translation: CASRRTGDTEAFF.

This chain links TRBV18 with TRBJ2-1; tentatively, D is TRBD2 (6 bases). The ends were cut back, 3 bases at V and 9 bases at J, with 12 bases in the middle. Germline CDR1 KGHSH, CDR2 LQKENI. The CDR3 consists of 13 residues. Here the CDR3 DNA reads TGTGCCAGCTCACCCCGCGGGGAGAGTGAGCAGTTCTTC. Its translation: CASSPRGESEQFF.

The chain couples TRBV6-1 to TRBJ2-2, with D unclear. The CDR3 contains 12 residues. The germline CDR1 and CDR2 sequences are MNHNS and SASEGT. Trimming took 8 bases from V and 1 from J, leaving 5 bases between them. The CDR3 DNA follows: TGTGCCAGCGTCTGGAACACCGGGGAGCTGTTTTTT. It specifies CASVWNTGELFF.

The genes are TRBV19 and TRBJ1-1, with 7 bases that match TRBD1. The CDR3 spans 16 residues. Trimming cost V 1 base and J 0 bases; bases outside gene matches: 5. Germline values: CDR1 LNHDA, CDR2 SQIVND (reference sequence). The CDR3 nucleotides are TGTGCCAGTAGTATAGTTACAGGGGATATGAACACTGAAGCTTTCTTT. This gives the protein CASSIVTGDMNTEAFF.

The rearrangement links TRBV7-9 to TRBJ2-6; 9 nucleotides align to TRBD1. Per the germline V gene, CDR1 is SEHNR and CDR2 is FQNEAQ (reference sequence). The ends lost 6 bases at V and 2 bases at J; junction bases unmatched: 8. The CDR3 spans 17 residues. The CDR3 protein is CASSPGQGYTGANVLTF. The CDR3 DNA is TGTGCCAGCAGTCCGGGACAGGGTTATACTGGGGCCAACGTCCTGACTTTC.

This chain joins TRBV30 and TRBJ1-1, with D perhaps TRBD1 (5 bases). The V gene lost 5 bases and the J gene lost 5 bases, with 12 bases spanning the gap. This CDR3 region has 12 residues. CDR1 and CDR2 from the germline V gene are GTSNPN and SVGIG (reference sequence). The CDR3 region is CAWCLGGTEAFF. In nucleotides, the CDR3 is TGTGCCTGGTGTTTGGGGGGGACTGAAGCTTTCTTT.

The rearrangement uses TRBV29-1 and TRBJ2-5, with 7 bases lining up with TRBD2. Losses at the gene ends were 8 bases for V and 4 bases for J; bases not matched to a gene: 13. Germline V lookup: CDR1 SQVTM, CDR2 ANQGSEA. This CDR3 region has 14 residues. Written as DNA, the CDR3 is TGCAGCTCGAGGGGCGGGGGATTGGGAGAGACCCAGTACTTC. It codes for CSSRGGGLGETQYF.

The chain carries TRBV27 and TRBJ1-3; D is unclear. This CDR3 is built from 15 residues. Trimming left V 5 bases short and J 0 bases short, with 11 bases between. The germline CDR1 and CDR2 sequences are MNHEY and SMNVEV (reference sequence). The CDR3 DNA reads TGTGCCAGCAGTCCTAAGGGAGCCTCTGGAAACACCATATATTTT. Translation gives CASSPKGASGNTIYF.

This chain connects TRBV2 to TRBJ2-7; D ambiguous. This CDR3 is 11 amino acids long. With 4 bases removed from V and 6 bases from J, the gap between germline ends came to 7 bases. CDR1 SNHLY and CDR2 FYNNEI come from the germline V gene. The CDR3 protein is CASSVESEQYF. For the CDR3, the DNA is TGTGCCAGCAGTGTAGAGTCCGAGCAGTACTTC.

The CDR3 DNA sequence: TGTGCCAGCAGCTTAGAGCCCGGTGGTGAGCAGTTCTTC. It yields the protein CASSLEPGGEQFF. This chain uses TRBV11-3 with TRBJ2-1, with D hard to call. CDR3 length: 13 residues. V shed 0 bases and J shed 9 bases, with 9 bases lying between them. Germline CDR1 reads SGHNT; CDR2 reads YENEEA.

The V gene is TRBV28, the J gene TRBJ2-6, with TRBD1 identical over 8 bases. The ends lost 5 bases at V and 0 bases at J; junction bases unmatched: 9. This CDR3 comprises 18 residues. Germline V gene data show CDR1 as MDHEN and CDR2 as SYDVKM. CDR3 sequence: CASSTGTGIFSGANVLTF. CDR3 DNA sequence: TGTGCCAGCAGTACCGGGACAGGCATTTTCTCTGGGGCCAACGTCCTGACTTTC.

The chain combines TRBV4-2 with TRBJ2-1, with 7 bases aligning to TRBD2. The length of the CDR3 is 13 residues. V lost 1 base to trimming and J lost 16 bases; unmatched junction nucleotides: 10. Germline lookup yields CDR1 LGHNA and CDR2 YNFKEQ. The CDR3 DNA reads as TGTGCCAGCAGCCAAGCGGTAGCGGGCCCCAAATTCTTC. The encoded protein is CASSQAVAGPKFF.

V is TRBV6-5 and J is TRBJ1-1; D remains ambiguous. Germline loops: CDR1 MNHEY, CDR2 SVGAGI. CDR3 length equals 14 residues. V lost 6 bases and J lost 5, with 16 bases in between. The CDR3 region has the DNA TGTGCCAGCAGCCCCCCCATGAGTCGAACTGAAGCTTTCTTT. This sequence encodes CASSPPMSRTEAFF.

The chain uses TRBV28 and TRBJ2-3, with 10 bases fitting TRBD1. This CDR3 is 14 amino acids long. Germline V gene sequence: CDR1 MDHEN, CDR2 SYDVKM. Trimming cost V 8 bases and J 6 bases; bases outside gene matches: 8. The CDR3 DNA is TGTGCCAGCGCAGGGACAGGGGAGTCGGATACGCAGTATTTT. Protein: CASAGTGESDTQYF.

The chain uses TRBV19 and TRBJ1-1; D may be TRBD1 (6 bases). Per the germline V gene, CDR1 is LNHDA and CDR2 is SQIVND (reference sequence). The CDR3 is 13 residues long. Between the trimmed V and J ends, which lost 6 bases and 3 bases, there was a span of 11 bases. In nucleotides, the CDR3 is TGTGCCAGTAGCCCCCGACAGGACACTGAAGCTTTCTTT. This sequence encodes CASSPRQDTEAFF. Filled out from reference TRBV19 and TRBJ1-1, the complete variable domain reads DGGITQSPKYLFRKEGQNVTLSCEQNLNHDAMYWYRQDPGQGLRLIYYSQIVNDFQKGDIAEGYSVSREKKESFPLTVTSAQKNPTAFYLCASSPRQDTEAFFGQGTRLTVV.

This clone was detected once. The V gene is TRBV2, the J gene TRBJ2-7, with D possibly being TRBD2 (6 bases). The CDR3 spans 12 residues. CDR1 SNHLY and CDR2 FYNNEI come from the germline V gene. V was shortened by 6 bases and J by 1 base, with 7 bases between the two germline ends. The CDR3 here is CASRGGSYEQYF. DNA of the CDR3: TGTGCCAGCAGGGGGGGATCCTACGAGCAGTACTTC.